These 9 T cell receptor beta chains were all obtained from the same sample, sequenced in a study of shared clonotypes between healthy human individuals. Here immunoSEQ multiplex PCR was the method, and the copy in TCRdb shows in-frame clones only, minus some. The data contain about 600,000 clones, roughly four fifths of them singletons. Sequenced material: PBMCs. These receptors all come from a woman in her forties in good health. Some clones in this sample may be carry-over from other donors' samples.

The chain is built from TRBV28 and TRBJ2-7, with 12 positions matching TRBD2. Germline loops: CDR1 MDHEN, CDR2 SYDVKM. The CDR3 runs 15 residues. Trimming took 5 bases from V and 0 from J; bases not matched to a gene: 2. The CDR3 coding sequence is TGTGCCAGCAGTCCACTAGCGGGAGGCTCCTACGAGCAGTACTTC. Translation: CASSPLAGGSYEQYF.

J is TRBJ2-1 and V is TRBV5-8; D is perhaps TRBD2 (5 bases). CDR3 length: 14 residues. The germline gives CDR1 SGHTS, CDR2 YDEGEE. V shed 1 base and J shed 12 bases, with 17 bases lying between them. CDR3 protein: CASSLKVTRSWQFF. The CDR3 DNA is TGTGCCAGCAGCTTGAAAGTTACTAGGTCTTGGCAGTTCTTC. The entire variable domain, with the rest obtained from reference TRBV5-8 and TRBJ2-1, is as follows: EAGVTQSPTHLIKTRGQQATLRCSPISGHTSVYWYQQALGLGLQFLLWYDEGEERNRGNFPPRFSGRQFPNYSSELNVNALELEDSALYLCASSLKVTRSWQFFGPGTRLTVL.

This clone was counted at least ten times. Other DNA variants within this sample encode the same CDR3. This chain links TRBV30 with TRBJ2-5, with TRBD2 matching 7 bases. V was pared by 0 bases and J by 5 bases, with 6 bases of the junction left unmatched. The CDR3 contains 14 residues. Per the germline V gene, CDR1 is GTSNPN and CDR2 is SVGIG (reference sequence). The CDR3 DNA reads as TGTGCCTGGAGTGTAGGACTAGAGGGGGAGACCCAGTACTTC. Translation gives CAWSVGLEGETQYF.

CDR3 in amino acids: CASSVFSGISYNEQFF. The CDR3 bases are TGTGCCAGCAGCGTATTTTCGGGGATCTCCTACAATGAGCAGTTCTTC. V is TRBV9 and J is TRBJ2-1; perhaps TRBD2 as D (5 bases). Germline CDR1 is SGDLS and CDR2 is YYNGEE. V lost 1 base to trimming and J lost 0 bases, with 11 bases between them. This CDR3 region has 16 residues.

V usage is TRBV7-9 and J usage is TRBJ2-1, with D perhaps assigned TRBD1 or TRBD2 (6 bases each). Germline V gene data show CDR1 as SEHNR and CDR2 as FQNEAQ (reference sequence). The CDR3 covers 14 residues. V was clipped by 1 base and J by 9 bases, with 13 bases between them. The CDR3 reads CASSLGGGSPEQFF. CDR3 nucleotide sequence: TGTGCCAGCAGCTTAGGAGGGGGGAGTCCTGAGCAGTTCTTC.

This clone was observed a single time. The chain recombines TRBV28 with TRBJ2-7; TRBD2 might be the D (5 bases). The germline gives CDR1 MDHEN, CDR2 SYDVKM. This CDR3 region has 13 residues. V gave up 6 bases and J gave up 4 bases, with 13 bases separating them. The CDR3 nucleotides are TGTGCCAGCAGCGGGGTAGCTTCGTACGAGCAGTACTTC. Protein: CASSGVASYEQYF.

The V and J genes are TRBV11-2 and TRBJ2-1; 9 bases are shared with TRBD2. Looked up from germline, CDR1 is SGHAT and CDR2 is FQNNGV. The CDR3 has 17 amino acids. V gave up 1 base and J gave up 7 bases; unmatched junction bases: 11. The CDR3 sequence: CASSLGKRLAVDNEQFF. The CDR3 nucleotides read TGTGCCAGCAGCTTAGGGAAAAGACTAGCGGTAGATAATGAGCAGTTCTTC.

This chain joins TRBV5-6 and TRBJ2-7; D gene ambiguous. V was trimmed by 1 base and J by 5 bases, leaving 4 bases between them. The germline gives CDR1 SGHDT, CDR2 YYEEEE. The CDR3 totals 11 residues. The CDR3 DNA is TGTGCCAGCAGCTTGCTCGACGAGCAGTACTTC. This translates into CASSLLDEQYF.

Worth noting for this clone: A read error may be the cause here, since a much bigger clone is one base away. The sample contains more than one DNA sequence encoding this CDR3. The rearrangement uses TRBV20-1 and TRBJ2-5; the D gene is possibly TRBD2 (5 bases). From germline, CDR1 is DFQATT and CDR2 SNEGSKA (reference sequence). This CDR3 contains 11 residues. The CDR3 reads CGLLSGETQYF. CDR3 DNA sequence: TGCGGACTGCTCTCTGGGGAGACCCAGTACTTC.